Listed here are 12 T cell receptor beta chains from one sample, sequenced in a study of cytomegalovirus exposure and HLA in healthy donors. PCR was performed using 60 Vbeta and 13 Jbeta primers. Sequenced by immunoSEQ multiplex PCR; TCRdb stores in-frame clones only, minus some. Of around 65,000 clones in the sample, under 85% were seen once. Sequenced input: PBMCs. The source of these receptors is a man aged 50-59 years in good health and CMV-seropositive.

This clone was detected only once. The chain recombines TRBV6-1 with TRBJ1-5; the D gene is possibly TRBD1 (6 bases). CDR3 length: 14 residues. Germline loops: CDR1 MNHNS, CDR2 SASEGT. V lost 6 bases, J lost 0 bases, and 9 bases lay in between. In DNA, the CDR3 is TGTGCCAGCAGGGGGGCGGCTAGCAATCAGCCCCAGCATTTT. Protein sequence: CASRGAASNQPQHF.

A remark on this clone: This could be a read error, since a much larger clone is one nucleotide away. This sample includes further DNA sequences coding for the same CDR3. CDR3 loop: CASSLIIWTGEGSQAFF. Here the CDR3 DNA reads TGCGCCAGCAGTTTAATTATATGGACAGGGGAGGGCAGCCAAGCTTTCTTT. The chain is built from TRBV28 and TRBJ1-1, with 9 bases fitting TRBD1. Germline loops: CDR1 MDHEN, CDR2 SYDVKM. The CDR3 spans 17 residues.

The chain links TRBV5-5 to TRBJ2-7, with 9 bases lining up with TRBD1. V was clipped by 6 bases and J by 7 bases; unmatched bases: 11. The V gene's germline CDR1 is SGHKS and CDR2 YYEKEE (reference sequence). CDR3 length: 14 amino acids. The CDR3 DNA reads as TGTGCCAGCAACAGGGACAGGGTCCCCGTGGAGCAGTACTTC. Protein: CASNRDRVPVEQYF.

The V gene is TRBV4-1, the J gene TRBJ1-1, with TRBD1 matching 8 bases. V lost 0 bases, J lost 5 bases, and 8 bases stayed unmatched. Germline CDR1 MGHRA, CDR2 YSYEKL. The CDR3 is made up of 16 amino acids. The CDR3 is CASSQEQGGKWTEAFF. In DNA form, the CDR3 reads TGCGCCAGCAGCCAAGAACAGGGGGGCAAGTGGACTGAAGCTTTCTTT.

In this sample, this clone turned up once. The identical CDR3 is also encoded by other nucleotide sequences in the sample. This chain uses TRBV11-3 with TRBJ2-2; D gene uncertain. CDR1 and CDR2 from the germline V gene are SGHNT and YENEEA. The germline V and J ends were trimmed by 1 base and 2 bases, with 5 bases remaining between them. This CDR3 is built from 14 residues. The CDR3: CASSLGQNTGELFF. DNA of the CDR3: TGTGCCAGCAGCTTAGGACAAAACACCGGGGAGCTGTTTTTT. The full variable domain, rest sourced from reference TRBV11-3 and TRBJ2-2, is EAGVVQSPRYKIIEKKQPVAFWCNPISGHNTLYWYLQNLGQGPELLIRYENEEAVDDSQLPKDRFSAERLKGVDSTLKIQPAELGDSAVYLCASSLGQNTGELFFGEGSRLTVL.

The rearrangement joins TRBV5-1 to TRBJ1-5; 8 nucleotides line up with TRBD1. The CDR3 covers 14 residues. The V and J ends lost 4 bases and 4 bases, in that order; junction bases with no gene match: 4. The germline gives CDR1 SGHRS, CDR2 YFSETQ. The CDR3 spells CASSIGTGNQPQHF. The CDR3 nucleotides read TGCGCCAGCAGCATCGGGACAGGTAATCAGCCCCAGCATTTT.

As regards this clone: The junction departs from the called germline gene at one end, perhaps through a read error. The chain couples TRBV28 to TRBJ2-1; a weak D match, TRBD2 (5 bases). The CDR3 runs to 17 residues. Germline lookup yields CDR1 MDHEN and CDR2 SYDVKM. CDR3 region: CATSLATIDGYYNEQFF. CDR3 DNA sequence: TGTGCCACCAGTTTGGCGACTATAGACGGGTATTACAATGAGCAGTTCTTC. Full variable domain (rest looked up from reference TRBV28 and TRBJ2-1): DVKVTQSSRYLVKRTGEKVFLECVQDMDHENMFWYRQDPGLGLRLIYFSYDVKMKEKGDIPEGYSVSREKKERFSLILESASTNQTSMYLCATSLATIDGYYNEQFFGPGTRLTVL.

The gene calls are TRBV6-1 and TRBJ2-7; TRBD1 matches 8 bases. The CDR3 loop spans 14 amino acids. J was trimmed by 4 bases and V by 2 bases; bases with no gene match: 4. Germline CDR1 MNHNS, CDR2 SASEGT. CDR3 protein: CASSEPGGGYEQYF. The CDR3 DNA reads as TGTGCCAGCAGTGAACCAGGGGGCGGGTACGAGCAGTACTTC.

This sequence joins TRBV27 and TRBJ2-1; D is unclear. This CDR3 contains 13 residues. Trimming removed 0 bases at V and 3 bases at J, with 3 bases between. Germline V lookup: CDR1 MNHEY, CDR2 SMNVEV (reference sequence). The CDR3 here is CASSLSRYNEQFF. DNA of the CDR3: TGTGCCAGCAGTTTATCCCGCTACAATGAGCAGTTCTTC.

The V gene is TRBV19, the J gene TRBJ2-1, with a weak D call TRBD2 (7 bases). Germline V gives CDR1 LNHDA, CDR2 SQIVND (reference sequence). This CDR3 contains 15 residues. Trimming took off 8 bases at V and 4 bases at J, with 18 bases between the two ends. The CDR3 region is CASDHGGLPYNEQFF. In nucleotides, the CDR3 is TGTGCCAGTGACCACGGGGGGCTACCTTACAATGAGCAGTTCTTC.

The chain recombines TRBV30 with TRBJ1-6; 8 bases agree with TRBD1. This CDR3 contains 15 residues. J was trimmed by 14 bases and V by 2 bases; bases with no gene match: 14. The V gene's germline CDR1 is GTSNPN and CDR2 SVGIG (reference sequence). DNA for the CDR3: TGTGCCTGGAGTCTGCCGGGGACAGGTGGGGGATCCCTCCACTTT. Protein product: CAWSLPGTGGGSLHF.

The rearrangement joins TRBV9 to TRBJ2-3; 11 nucleotides line up with TRBD2. Trimming at V came to 7 bases and at J to 6 bases, leaving 13 bases not matched to a gene. The CDR3 is made up of 16 amino acids. The V gene's germline CDR1 is SGDLS and CDR2 YYNGEE. Written as DNA, the CDR3 is TGTGCCAGCTCATCCGGACTAGCGGGTAGGGAGGATACGCAGTATTTT. Translating it yields CASSSGLAGREDTQYF.